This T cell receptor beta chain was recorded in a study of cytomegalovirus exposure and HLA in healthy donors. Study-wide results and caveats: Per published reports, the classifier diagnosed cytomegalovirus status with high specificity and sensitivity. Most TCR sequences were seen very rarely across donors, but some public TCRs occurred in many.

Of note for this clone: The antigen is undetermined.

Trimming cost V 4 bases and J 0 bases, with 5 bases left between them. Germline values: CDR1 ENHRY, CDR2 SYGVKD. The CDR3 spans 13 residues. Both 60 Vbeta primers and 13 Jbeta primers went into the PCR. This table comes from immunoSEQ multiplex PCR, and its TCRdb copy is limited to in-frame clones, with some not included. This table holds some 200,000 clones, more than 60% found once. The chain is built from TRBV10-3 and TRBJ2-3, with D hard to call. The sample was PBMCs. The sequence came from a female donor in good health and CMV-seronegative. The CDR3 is CAISAGSTDTQYF. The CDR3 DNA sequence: TGTGCCATCAGTGCGGGTAGCACAGATACGCAGTATTTT.